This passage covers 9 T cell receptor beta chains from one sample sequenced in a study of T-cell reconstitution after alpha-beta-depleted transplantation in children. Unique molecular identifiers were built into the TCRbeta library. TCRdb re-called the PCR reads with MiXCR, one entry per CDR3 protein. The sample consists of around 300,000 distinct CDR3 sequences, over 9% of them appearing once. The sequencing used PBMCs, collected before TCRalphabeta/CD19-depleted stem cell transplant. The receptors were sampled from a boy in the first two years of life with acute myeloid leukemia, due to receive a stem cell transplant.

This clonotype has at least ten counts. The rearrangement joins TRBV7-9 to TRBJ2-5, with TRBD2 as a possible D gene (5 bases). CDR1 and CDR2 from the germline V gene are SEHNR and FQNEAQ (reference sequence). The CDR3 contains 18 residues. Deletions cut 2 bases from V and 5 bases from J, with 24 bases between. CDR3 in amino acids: CASSLWPETSGIVETQYF. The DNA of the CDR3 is TGTGCCAGCAGCTTATGGCCCGAGACCTCCGGGATAGTGGAGACCCAGTACTTC.

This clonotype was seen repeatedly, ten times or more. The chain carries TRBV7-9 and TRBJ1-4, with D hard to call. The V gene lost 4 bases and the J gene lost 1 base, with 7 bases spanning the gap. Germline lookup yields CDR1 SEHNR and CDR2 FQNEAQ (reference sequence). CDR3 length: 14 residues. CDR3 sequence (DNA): TGTGCCAGCAGCTCCTTCGGAACTAATGAAAAACTGTTTTTT. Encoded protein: CASSSFGTNEKLFF.

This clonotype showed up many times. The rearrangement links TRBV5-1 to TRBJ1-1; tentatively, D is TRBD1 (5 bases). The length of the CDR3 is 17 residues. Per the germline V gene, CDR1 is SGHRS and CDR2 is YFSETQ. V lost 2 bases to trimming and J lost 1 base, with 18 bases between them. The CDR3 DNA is TGCGCCAGCAGCTTCGTAGGGACCCTCAAAGCGAACACTGAAGCTTTCTTT. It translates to CASSFVGTLKANTEAFF.

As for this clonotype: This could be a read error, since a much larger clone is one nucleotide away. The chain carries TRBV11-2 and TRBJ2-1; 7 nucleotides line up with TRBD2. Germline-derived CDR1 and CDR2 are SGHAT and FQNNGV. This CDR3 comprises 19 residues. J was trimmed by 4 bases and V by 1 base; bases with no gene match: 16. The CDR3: CASSLGLARESNLYNEQFF. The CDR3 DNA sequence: TGTGCCAGCAGCTTAGGTTTGGCGCGGGAGTCGAACTTGTACAATGAGCAGTTCTTC.

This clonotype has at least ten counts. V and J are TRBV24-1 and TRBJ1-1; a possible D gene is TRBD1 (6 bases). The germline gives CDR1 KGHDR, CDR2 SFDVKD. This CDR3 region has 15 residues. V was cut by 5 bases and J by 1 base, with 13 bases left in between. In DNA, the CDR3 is TGTGCCACCAGTGGTAAGGGGGTCGGGAACACTGAAGCTTTCTTT. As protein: CATSGKGVGNTEAFF.

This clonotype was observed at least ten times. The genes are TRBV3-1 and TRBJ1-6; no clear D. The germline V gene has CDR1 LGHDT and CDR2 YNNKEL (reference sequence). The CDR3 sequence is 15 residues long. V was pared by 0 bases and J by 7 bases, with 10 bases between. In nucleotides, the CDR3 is TGTGCCAGCAGCCAAGATTCGGGGTCGAATTCACCCCTCCACTTT. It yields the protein CASSQDSGSNSPLHF.

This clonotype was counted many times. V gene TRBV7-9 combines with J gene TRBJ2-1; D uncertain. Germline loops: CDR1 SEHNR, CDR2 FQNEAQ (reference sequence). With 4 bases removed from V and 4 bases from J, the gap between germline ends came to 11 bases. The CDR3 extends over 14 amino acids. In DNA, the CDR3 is TGTGCCAGCAGCTCGGACGGCCTGTACAATGAGCAGTTCTTC. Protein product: CASSSDGLYNEQFF.

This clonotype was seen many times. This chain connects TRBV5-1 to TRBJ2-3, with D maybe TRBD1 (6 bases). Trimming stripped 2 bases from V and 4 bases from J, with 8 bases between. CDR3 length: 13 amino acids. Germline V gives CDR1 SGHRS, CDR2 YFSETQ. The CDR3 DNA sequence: TGCGCCAGCAGCTTCACAGGGTCAGATACGCAGTATTTT. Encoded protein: CASSFTGSDTQYF.

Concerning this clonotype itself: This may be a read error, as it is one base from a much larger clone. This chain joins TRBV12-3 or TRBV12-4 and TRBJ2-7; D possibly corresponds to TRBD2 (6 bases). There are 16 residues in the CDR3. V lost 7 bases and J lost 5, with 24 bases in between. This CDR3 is CASTPTLRDLEDEQYF. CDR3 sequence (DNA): TGTGCCAGCACTCCCACCCTTCGGGACTTGGAAGACGAGCAGTACTTC.